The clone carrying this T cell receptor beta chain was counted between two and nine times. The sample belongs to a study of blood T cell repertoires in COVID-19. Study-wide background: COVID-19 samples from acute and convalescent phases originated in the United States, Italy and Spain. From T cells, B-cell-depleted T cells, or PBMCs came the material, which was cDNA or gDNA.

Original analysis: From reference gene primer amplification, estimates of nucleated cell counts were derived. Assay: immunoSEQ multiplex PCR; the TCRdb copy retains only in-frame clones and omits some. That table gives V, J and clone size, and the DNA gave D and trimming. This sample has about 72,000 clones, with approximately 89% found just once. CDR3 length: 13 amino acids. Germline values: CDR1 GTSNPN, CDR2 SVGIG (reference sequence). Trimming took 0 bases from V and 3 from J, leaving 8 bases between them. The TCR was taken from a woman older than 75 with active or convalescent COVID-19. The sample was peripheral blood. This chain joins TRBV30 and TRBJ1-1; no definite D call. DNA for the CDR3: TGTGCCTGGAGTGTACGGGGAGACACTGAAGCTTTCTTT. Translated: CAWSVRGDTEAFF.